This T cell receptor beta chain appears in the sequencing data of a study of CD8+ T cells in alopecia areata (dated by TCRdb to between 2018 and 2020). A note on the overall study: In both human patients and the C3H/HeJ mouse model, the study applied high-throughput TCRbeta sequencing to look at T cell clonal expansion in alopecia areata. In humans, TCRbeta sequencing was performed on scalp tissue and on sorted CD4+ and CD8+ peripheral blood T cells from healthy controls and from patients with patchy or totalis/universalis alopecia areata. Clonality in the scalp was compared among normal scalp (n=4), patchy alopecia areata scalp (n=8), and alopecia totalis/universalis scalp (n=8). RNA was obtained with the PAXgene miRNA kit for fixed scalp, the miRNeasy kit for PBMCs, and the RNeasy kit for mouse skin. Amplification of TCRbeta CDR3 regions was done by immunoSEQ multiplex PCR using 35 Vbeta forward primers and 13 Jbeta reverse primers. Results and caveats for the whole study, not just this receptor: Scalp TCR repertoire analysis is complicated because resident alphabeta T cells in normal human skin are also sequenced, whereas mouse skin is dominated by gammadelta T cells. Compared with normal scalp, lesional scalp had higher clonality and more expanded CD8+ clones, particularly in alopecia totalis/universalis, a pattern that suggests antigenic drive. Shared TCR sequences between patients were less evident than in mice, which may be partly attributable to HLA diversity in the patient population.

As for this clone: What antigen it recognizes has not been identified. No base quality information exists; no much larger clone differs at one position.

After PBMCs were isolated by density centrifugation and stained for CD3, CD4 and CD8, a FACSAria was used to sort CD4+ and CD8+ T cells. Scalp biopsies and blood samples were obtained from unaffected controls. Taken from the germline V gene, the CDR1 and CDR2 loops are SQVTM and ANQGSEA. The CDR3, from cysteine to phenylalanine, totals 17 residues. This entry keeps only the CDR3 DNA: 51 bases, framed from base 1. V and J are trimmed by 2 bases and 4 bases, and the gene matches miss 9 bases of the junction. The library was obtained by the immunoSEQ multiplex PCR assay. For TCR sequencing, RNA was extracted from every sample and reverse transcribed into cDNA to serve as template. SuperScript III was used for first-strand cDNA synthesis, primed with a 2:1 mix of oligo-dT and random hexamers. A synthetic immune receptor repertoire was used to measure amplification bias, and any remaining bias was corrected computationally. For the original study's pipeline: Raw reads were preprocessed for error removal, and CDR3 was defined according to IMGT conventions as running from the conserved cysteine to phenylalanine. Clonality was computed by normalizing Shannon entropy by log2 of the number of productive unique TCRs and subtracting the result from 1. Whether each scalp clone was CD4 or CD8 was inferred by checking scalp TCRbeta sequences against the CD4 and CD8 repertoires from sorted blood. Not all clones reach the TCRdb copy of this immuneACCESS table, which keeps in-frame sequences only. Checked studies attribute under half of the gap to unresolved V genes and leave the rest unexplained. The V and J calls and clone size come from that table; D and trimming were worked out from the DNA. This sample has roughly 100,000 clones in its table, and 55% of those were observed once. Around 8.8% of the sample is held by the ten biggest clonotypes.

The rearrangement combines TRBV29-1 with TRBJ2-5; 14 of the junction bases match TRBD2. The source material was CD4+ T cells sorted from blood. This TCR was recovered from a human donor in good health. The CDR3 loop reads CSVEPSRLAGGRETQYF. The DNA is as follows: TGCAGCGTTGAACCCTCCCGACTAGCGGGGGGGAGAGAGACCCAGTACTTC.